This TCR beta chain was recovered during a study of T cells after yellow fever vaccination. Study-wide context: Libraries from low-cell-number fractions were prepared with the SMART-Seq v4 Ultra Low Input RNA kit.

This clonotype was seen at least ten times. V shed 0 bases, J shed 8 bases, and the junction held 4 bases outside the gene matches. This CDR3 has 13 amino acids. Germline V CDR1 and CDR2: DFQATT, SNEGSKA (reference sequence). Conversion of TCR transcripts into cDNA relied on 5'RACE template switching, which added a universal primer site and UMIs. One entry per CDR3 protein, called by TCRdb with MiXCR from the 5' RACE reads. The sample records roughly 310,000 distinct CDR3 sequences, around 3.9% being singletons. This clonotype originated in a man between 18 and 29 years old who received the YFV17D yellow fever vaccine. V gene TRBV20-1 combines with J gene TRBJ1-2; 9 bases map to TRBD1. The sequencing used PBMCs, collected on the day of the yellow fever booster vaccination. CDR3 residues: CSAREDRGRGYTF. CDR3 sequence (DNA): TGCAGTGCTAGAGAGGACAGGGGAAGGGGCTACACCTTC.